What follows describes a single T cell receptor beta chain. Its antigen is still unknown. Tissue processing of the graft released intraepithelial and lamina propria lymphocytes from it. This CDR3 is 14 amino acids long. CDR1 SEHNR and CDR2 FQNEAQ come from the germline V gene (reference sequence). V dropped 7 bases and J dropped 8; count of bases not matched to a gene: 8. This entry belongs to a study of graft-versus-host responses after intestinal transplantation. Across the study: Anti-thymocyte globulin induction, then tacrolimus and steroids for around three years, went to all recipients. Study-wide results and limits: Detected in recipient marrow were GvH clones, some of which were first observed in ileum or blood.

Assay: immunoSEQ multiplex PCR; the TCRdb copy retains only in-frame clones and omits some. The sample comprises about 14,000 clones, 77% of which are singletons, and over 3.5% rests with the top ten. The genes are TRBV7-9 and TRBJ1-4; 9 positions agree with TRBD1. The sample consisted of ileum tissue, taken just over 26 days after intestinal transplant. This TCR was recovered from a human patient who received an intestinal transplant, so some T cells may come from the graft donor. In nucleotides, the CDR3 is TGTGCCAGCAACACAGGGGGCGCGGGCGAAAAACTGTTTTTT. Its translation: CASNTGGAGEKLFF.